The rows below give T cell receptor beta chains drawn from one sample of a study of Graves' ophthalmopathy and Graves' hyperthyroidism. TCRdb redid the calling of the multiplex PCR reads with MiXCR, one entry per CDR3 protein. The table records 350,000 to 400,000 distinct CDR3 sequences, approximately 16% of them present only once. The sequencing input was peripheral blood. Receptor source: a woman under 30 with Graves' ophthalmopathy. The CDR3 runs from the conserved cysteine through the conserved F or W. Each record gives: clone size, D gene, J gene, V gene, CDR3 protein, CDR3 DNA. A D gene is named only where the DNA matches it firmly. Clone size is not always given. Where it is, it says once, few, many or a class for expanded clones.

clone size: many; D gene: TRBD1; J gene: TRBJ2-7; V gene: TRBV6-4; CDR3 protein: CASRGLTGTGAGSYEQYF; CDR3 DNA: TGTGCCAGCAGGGGATTGACCGGGACAGGGGCGGGCTCCTACGAGCAGTACTTC
clone size: few; D gene: -; J gene: TRBJ2-5; V gene: TRBV5-8; CDR3 protein: CASVHRGAPLQETQYF; CDR3 DNA: TGTGCCAGCGTCCACCGGGGGGCGCCGCTCCAAGAGACCCAGTACTTC
clone size: -; D gene: -; J gene: TRBJ1-2; V gene: TRBV6-2/TRBV6-3; CDR3 protein: CASRPTSMLWGDGYTF; CDR3 DNA: TGTGCCAGCAGGCCAACGAGTATGTTGTGGGGCGATGGCTACACCTTC
clone size: -; D gene: -; J gene: TRBJ1-1; V gene: TRBV4-3; CDR3 protein: CASSQERGRYTEAFF; CDR3 DNA: TGCGCCAGCAGCCAAGAAAGGGGACGGTACACTGAAGCTTTCTTT
clone size: few; D gene: TRBD1; J gene: TRBJ2-5; V gene: TRBV29-1; CDR3 protein: CSVEGQGKETQYF; CDR3 DNA: TGCAGCGTTGAGGGACAGGGAAAAGAGACCCAGTACTTC
clone size: many; D gene: TRBD2; J gene: TRBJ2-5; V gene: TRBV28; CDR3 protein: CASSLPSGNQETQYF; CDR3 DNA: TGTGCCAGCAGTTTACCTAGCGGGAATCAAGAGACCCAGTACTTC
clone size: many; D gene: TRBD2; J gene: TRBJ2-7; V gene: TRBV11-2; CDR3 protein: CASSPGGGAGGYEQYF; CDR3 DNA: TGTGCCAGCAGCCCCGGAGGTGGGGCGGGAGGCTACGAGCAGTACTTC
clone size: many; D gene: -; J gene: TRBJ1-2; V gene: TRBV2; CDR3 protein: CASSVFEGRGGYGYTF; CDR3 DNA: TGTGCCAGCAGTGTGTTCGAGGGGAGGGGTGGCTATGGCTACACCTTC
clone size: many; D gene: -; J gene: TRBJ1-1; V gene: TRBV6-1; CDR3 protein: CASKPTGNTEAFF; CDR3 DNA: TGTGCCAGCAAACCAACAGGGAACACTGAAGCTTTCTTT
clone size: many; D gene: TRBD1; J gene: TRBJ1-1; V gene: TRBV30; CDR3 protein: CAWEGARGTEAFF; CDR3 DNA: TGTGCCTGGGAGGGGGCCCGAGGCACTGAAGCTTTCTTT
clone size: many; D gene: -; J gene: TRBJ1-3; V gene: TRBV12-3/TRBV12-4; CDR3 protein: CASNLAGSGNTIYF; CDR3 DNA: TGTGCCAGCAACCTCGCAGGCTCTGGAAACACCATATATTTT
clone size: -; D gene: -; J gene: TRBJ1-1; V gene: TRBV5-1; CDR3 protein: CASSLAKDRIMNTEAFF; CDR3 DNA: TGCGCCAGCAGCTTGGCGAAGGACAGAATAATGAACACTGAAGCTTTCTTT
clone size: -; D gene: TRBD2; J gene: TRBJ2-7; V gene: TRBV6-4; CDR3 protein: CASSRLAGKSSYEQYF; CDR3 DNA: TGTGCCAGCAGTCGACTAGCGGGGAAAAGCTCCTACGAGCAGTACTTC
clone size: many; D gene: TRBD1; J gene: TRBJ1-2; V gene: TRBV6-5; CDR3 protein: CASTGGYGYTF; CDR3 DNA: TGTGCCAGCACAGGGGGCTATGGCTACACCTTC
clone size: many; D gene: -; J gene: TRBJ2-4; V gene: TRBV7-9; CDR3 protein: CASSQLPPIQYF; CDR3 DNA: TGTGCCAGCAGCCAACTGCCACCGATTCAGTACTTC
clone size: many; D gene: TRBD1; J gene: TRBJ2-5; V gene: TRBV6-1; CDR3 protein: CASTQTGFVETQYF; CDR3 DNA: TGTGCCAGCACCCAGACAGGGTTTGTAGAGACCCAGTACTTC
clone size: many; D gene: TRBD1; J gene: TRBJ2-5; V gene: TRBV12-5; CDR3 protein: CASGLATIGQGAGPQYF; CDR3 DNA: TGTGCTAGTGGTTTGGCTACAATCGGACAGGGGGCCGGACCCCAGTACTTC
clone size: many; D gene: -; J gene: TRBJ1-1; V gene: TRBV24-1; CDR3 protein: CATSAGAGNTEAFF; CDR3 DNA: TGTGCCACCAGTGCGGGGGCCGGGAACACTGAAGCTTTCTTT
clone size: many; D gene: -; J gene: TRBJ1-5; V gene: TRBV5-5; CDR3 protein: CASSPIGVGGQHF; CDR3 DNA: TGTGCCAGCAGCCCCATAGGGGTAGGTGGCCAGCATTTT
clone size: many; D gene: TRBD1; J gene: TRBJ1-1; V gene: TRBV27; CDR3 protein: CASSSTPRGGGLTYEAFF; CDR3 DNA: TGTGCCAGCAGTTCGACCCCCCGTGGAGGGGGCCTAACTTATGAAGCTTTCTTT
clone size: many; D gene: -; J gene: TRBJ2-5; V gene: TRBV20-1; CDR3 protein: CSAKSALVSAQETQYF; CDR3 DNA: TGCAGTGCTAAATCGGCCTTGGTCTCGGCCCAAGAGACCCAGTACTTC
clone size: many; D gene: TRBD1; J gene: TRBJ1-1; V gene: TRBV27; CDR3 protein: CASSLDREGTEAFF; CDR3 DNA: TGTGCCAGCAGCCTCGACAGGGAGGGCACTGAAGCTTTCTTT
clone size: many; D gene: -; J gene: TRBJ2-2; V gene: TRBV11-2; CDR3 protein: CASSLEGPTLPGELFF; CDR3 DNA: TGTGCCAGCAGCTTGGAGGGTCCCACCTTACCCGGGGAGCTGTTTTTT
clone size: -; D gene: -; J gene: TRBJ2-5; V gene: TRBV6-2/TRBV6-3; CDR3 protein: CASSPSSQVPGTQYF; CDR3 DNA: TGTGCCAGCTCACCCAGTTCACAAGTCCCAGGGACCCAGTACTTC
clone size: many; D gene: -; J gene: TRBJ2-6; V gene: TRBV5-1; CDR3 protein: CASSLDRTSGANVLTF; CDR3 DNA: TGCGCCAGCAGCCTGGACAGAACCTCTGGGGCCAACGTCCTGACTTTC
clone size: many; D gene: -; J gene: TRBJ2-7; V gene: TRBV6-1; CDR3 protein: CASSESSLSYEQYF; CDR3 DNA: TGTGCCAGCAGTGAATCAAGCCTTTCCTACGAGCAGTACTTC
clone size: many; D gene: TRBD1; J gene: TRBJ1-2; V gene: TRBV6-5; CDR3 protein: CASTGGLMYGYTF; CDR3 DNA: TGTGCCAGCACAGGGGGCCTGATGTATGGCTACACCTTC
clone size: many; D gene: -; J gene: TRBJ1-2; V gene: TRBV28; CDR3 protein: CASSPQGRGYTF; CDR3 DNA: TGTGCCAGCAGTCCCCAGGGTAGAGGCTACACCTTC
clone size: many; D gene: -; J gene: TRBJ1-3; V gene: TRBV25-1; CDR3 protein: CASSKSGNTIYF; CDR3 DNA: TGTGCCAGCAGTAAATCTGGAAACACCATATATTTT
clone size: many; D gene: -; J gene: TRBJ2-4; V gene: TRBV7-2; CDR3 protein: CASSSLKEYGNIQYF; CDR3 DNA: TGTGCCAGCAGCTCTCTTAAAGAATACGGAAACATTCAGTACTTC
clone size: many; D gene: -; J gene: TRBJ2-5; V gene: TRBV19; CDR3 protein: CASSGSRGETQYF; CDR3 DNA: TGTGCCAGTAGCGGAAGTCGGGGGGAGACCCAGTACTTC
clone size: many; D gene: -; J gene: TRBJ1-1; V gene: TRBV6-2/TRBV6-3; CDR3 protein: CASSEAGEAFF; CDR3 DNA: TGTGCCAGCAGCGAAGCAGGGGAAGCTTTCTTT
clone size: many; D gene: TRBD2; J gene: TRBJ2-1; V gene: TRBV29-1; CDR3 protein: CSVPSTSGSYNEQFF; CDR3 DNA: TGCAGCGTCCCTTCGACTAGCGGGAGTTACAATGAGCAGTTCTTC
clone size: many; D gene: TRBD1; J gene: TRBJ1-5; V gene: TRBV6-5; CDR3 protein: CASSYGTGVGQPQHF; CDR3 DNA: TGTGCCAGCAGTTACGGCACAGGGGTAGGTCAGCCCCAGCATTTT
clone size: many; D gene: -; J gene: TRBJ1-5; V gene: TRBV30; CDR3 protein: CACPGGRNQPQHF; CDR3 DNA: TGTGCCTGCCCCGGAGGAAGGAATCAGCCCCAGCATTTT
clone size: -; D gene: TRBD1; J gene: TRBJ2-7; V gene: TRBV5-1; CDR3 protein: CASSLDLGQGYEQYF; CDR3 DNA: TGCGCCAGCAGCCTGGACCTAGGACAGGGCTACGAGCAGTACTTC
clone size: many; D gene: -; J gene: TRBJ2-2; V gene: TRBV19; CDR3 protein: CASSWLVALFNTGELFF; CDR3 DNA: TGTGCCAGTAGTTGGCTCGTAGCTCTGTTTAACACCGGGGAGCTGTTTTTT
clone size: many; D gene: TRBD1; J gene: TRBJ2-7; V gene: TRBV10-3; CDR3 protein: CAIRGTGEDEQYF; CDR3 DNA: TGTGCCATCAGGGGGACAGGGGAGGACGAGCAGTACTTC
clone size: many; D gene: -; J gene: TRBJ2-6; V gene: TRBV12-5; CDR3 protein: CASGSSGANVLTF; CDR3 DNA: TGTGCTAGTGGTTCCTCTGGGGCCAACGTCCTGACTTTC
clone size: -; D gene: TRBD2; J gene: TRBJ2-5; V gene: TRBV6-4; CDR3 protein: CASRTSGRGRTLQETQYF; CDR3 DNA: TGTGCCAGCCGGACTAGCGGGAGGGGGCGGACGCTTCAAGAGACCCAGTACTTC
clone size: many; D gene: -; J gene: TRBJ1-1; V gene: TRBV20-1; CDR3 protein: CSAKRGTEAFF; CDR3 DNA: TGCAGTGCTAAGAGGGGAACTGAAGCTTTCTTT
clone size: many; D gene: -; J gene: TRBJ2-2; V gene: TRBV5-1; CDR3 protein: CASTGTWNTGELFF; CDR3 DNA: TGCGCCAGTACCGGGACTTGGAACACCGGGGAGCTGTTTTTT
clone size: many; D gene: -; J gene: TRBJ1-3; V gene: TRBV11-2; CDR3 protein: CASSPEGNTIYF; CDR3 DNA: TGTGCCAGCAGCCCAGAGGGAAACACCATATATTTT
clone size: few; D gene: -; J gene: TRBJ2-7; V gene: TRBV27; CDR3 protein: CASSLTDGFSYEQYF; CDR3 DNA: TGTGCCAGCAGTTTAACGGACGGATTCTCCTACGAGCAGTACTTC
clone size: -; D gene: -; J gene: TRBJ1-2; V gene: TRBV12-3/TRBV12-4; CDR3 protein: CATHGRNYGYTF; CDR3 DNA: TGTGCCACCCACGGGAGGAACTATGGCTACACCTTC
clone size: many; D gene: -; J gene: TRBJ2-7; V gene: TRBV20-1; CDR3 protein: CSASAEHTYEQYF; CDR3 DNA: TGCAGTGCTTCCGCAGAACATACCTACGAGCAGTACTTC
clone size: -; D gene: TRBD1; J gene: TRBJ1-1; V gene: TRBV12-3/TRBV12-4; CDR3 protein: CASSPGTGSPSEAFF; CDR3 DNA: TGTGCCAGCAGCCCCGGGACAGGTTCACCCTCCGAAGCTTTCTTT
clone size: many; D gene: TRBD2; J gene: TRBJ2-7; V gene: TRBV3-1; CDR3 protein: CASSQGLAGDLDF; CDR3 DNA: TGTGCCAGCAGCCAAGGCCTAGCGGGAGATTTGGACTTC
clone size: -; D gene: -; J gene: TRBJ1-3; V gene: TRBV6-5; CDR3 protein: CASSYGSSGNTIYF; CDR3 DNA: TGTGCCAGCAGTTACGGGTCTTCTGGAAACACCATATATTTT
clone size: many; D gene: TRBD2; J gene: TRBJ2-3; V gene: TRBV11-1; CDR3 protein: CASSLAALRAGGNRDTQYF; CDR3 DNA: TGTGCCAGCAGCTTAGCGGCCCTTCGAGCGGGGGGGAATCGCGATACGCAGTATTTT
clone size: many; D gene: TRBD1; J gene: TRBJ1-5; V gene: TRBV6-1; CDR3 protein: CASRTGVMGNQPQHF; CDR3 DNA: TGTGCCAGCAGGACAGGGGTAATGGGCAATCAGCCCCAGCATTTT